This is a list of T cell receptor beta chains from one sample in a study of OX40 agonist ivuxolimab in advanced cancers. Produced via immunoSEQ multiplex PCR; TCRdb's table is partial and in-frame only. Among 100,000 or so clones listed, 84% were seen once. The sample in question was CD4+ or CD8+ T cells sorted from blood, obtained in a trial of the OX40 agonist ivuxolimab. The receptors here all came from an adult with an advanced solid tumor such as melanoma, head and neck, liver or kidney cancer. The CDR3 runs from the conserved cysteine through the conserved F or W. The D gene is left open where the match is weak. Clone size is not always given. Where it is, it says once, few, many or a class for expanded clones.

>TRBD1|-|TRBV7-6|TRBJ1-5
CASSLVAGGAMNQPQHF
>-|-|TRBV29-1|TRBJ1-1
CSAELNTEAFF
>-|-|TRBV5-6|TRBJ1-2
CASSRPRGDGYTF
>TRBD1|-|TRBV5-1|TRBJ2-3
CASTLEGQNTDTQYF
>-|once|TRBV10-2|TRBJ2-5
CASSAVNFYPYF
>-|medium-sized|TRBV4-1|TRBJ2-7
CASREGSSYEQYF
>-|-|TRBV5-8|TRBJ2-7
CASSLTVTYEQYF
>TRBD1|-|TRBV11-1|TRBJ1-1
CASSSRQGRTEAFF
>TRBD1|once|TRBV7-9|TRBJ2-6
CATGTALSGANVLTF
>-|once|TRBV19|TRBJ1-1
CASSRRDGNTEAFF
>-|-|TRBV5-1|TRBJ2-2
CASSTGSSNTGELFF
>-|-|TRBV4-2|TRBJ2-2
CASSQTKTGELFF
>TRBD1|-|TRBV28|TRBJ2-7
CASSSPGQGIEQYF
>-|-|TRBV30|TRBJ2-7
CAWSVEPSYEQYF
>-|-|TRBV20-1|TRBJ1-1
CSAPRNTEAFF